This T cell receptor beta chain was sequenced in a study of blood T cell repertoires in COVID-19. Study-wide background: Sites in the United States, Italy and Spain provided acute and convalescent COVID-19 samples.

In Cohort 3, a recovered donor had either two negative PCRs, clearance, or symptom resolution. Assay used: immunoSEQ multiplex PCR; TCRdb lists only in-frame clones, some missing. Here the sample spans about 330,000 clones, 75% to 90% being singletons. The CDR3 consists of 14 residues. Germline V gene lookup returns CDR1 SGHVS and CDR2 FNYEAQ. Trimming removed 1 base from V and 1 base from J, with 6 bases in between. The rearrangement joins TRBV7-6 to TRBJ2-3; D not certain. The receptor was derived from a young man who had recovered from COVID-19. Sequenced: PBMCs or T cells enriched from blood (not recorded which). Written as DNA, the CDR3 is TGTGCCAGCAGCTTAGTCCCTCGCACAGATACGCAGTATTTT. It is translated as CASSLVPRTDTQYF.